This entry describes one T cell receptor (beta chain). Sequencing was performed with immunoSEQ multiplex PCR; in TCRdb, only in-frame clones are kept and a portion is missing. Counted here are 95,000 to 150,000 clones, over 85% occurring once; the ten biggest clones make up approximately 2%. This specimen belongs to a study of cytomegalovirus exposure and HLA in healthy donors. The CDR3 is 15 residues long. The germline gives CDR1 LNHNV, CDR2 YYDKDF (reference sequence). V was clipped by 2 bases and J by 5 bases, with 15 bases between them. This TCR derives from a woman between 18 and 29 years old in good health and CMV-seronegative. What was sequenced was PBMCs. The chain uses TRBV15 and TRBJ2-5, with D maybe TRBD1 (5 bases). This CDR3 is CATSRPTARGETQYF. The CDR3 region has the DNA TGTGCCACCAGCAGACCAACCGCAAGGGGCGAGACCCAGTACTTC.